These T cell receptor beta chains were read from a single sample in a study of Tregs in tolerant kidney transplant recipients. Produced via immunoSEQ multiplex PCR; TCRdb's table is partial and in-frame only. The profile shows more than 70,000 clones, over 75% of them singletons. The material was CD4+ T cells from blood (PBMCs), obtained 24 months after the transplant. These TCRs come from a human patient who received a combined kidney and bone marrow transplant. Some T cells may originate from the graft donor. The CDR3 runs from the conserved cysteine through the conserved F or W. The order of the fields is clone size, V gene, CDR3 length, D gene, J gene, CDR3 DNA, CDR3 protein. D genes are given only for firm matches. Expanded clones are given a class, and other clones once, few, many or no size at all.

clone size: .; V gene: TRBV15; CDR3 length: 15; D gene: TRBD1; J gene: TRBJ1-1; CDR3 DNA: TGTGCCACAAAGTCGTTGGACAGGGCGTACACTGAAGCTTTCTTT; CDR3 protein: CATKSLDRAYTEAFF
clone size: few; V gene: TRBV19; CDR3 length: 12; D gene: .; J gene: TRBJ2-4; CDR3 DNA: TGTGCCAGTAGCCCGAGACTAAACATTCAGTACTTC; CDR3 protein: CASSPRLNIQYF
clone size: .; V gene: TRBV7-9; CDR3 length: 15; D gene: .; J gene: TRBJ2-6; CDR3 DNA: TGTGCCAGCAGCACCGACAGCTCTGGGGCCAACGTCCTGACTTTC; CDR3 protein: CASSTDSSGANVLTF
clone size: .; V gene: TRBV4-3; CDR3 length: 15; D gene: TRBD1; J gene: TRBJ2-3; CDR3 DNA: TGCGCCAGCAGCCAAGGGACAGGGGGCACAGATACGCAGTATTTT; CDR3 protein: CASSQGTGGTDTQYF
clone size: .; V gene: TRBV6-4; CDR3 length: 17; D gene: TRBD1; J gene: TRBJ2-7; CDR3 DNA: TGTGCCAGCAGTCCCCGGGACAGGGGGCTCCCCTACTACGAGCAGTACTTC; CDR3 protein: CASSPRDRGLPYYEQYF
clone size: .; V gene: TRBV30; CDR3 length: 17; D gene: .; J gene: TRBJ1-2; CDR3 DNA: TGTGCCTGGAGTGTTTGGCAGACTTTATTACTTCCATATGGCTACACCTTC; CDR3 protein: CAWSVWQTLLLPYGYTF
clone size: .; V gene: TRBV29-1; CDR3 length: 14; D gene: TRBD2; J gene: TRBJ2-7; CDR3 DNA: TGCAGCGTTGAATCCGGGACTAGCGGCTACGAGCAGTACTTC; CDR3 protein: CSVESGTSGYEQYF
clone size: .; V gene: TRBV30; CDR3 length: 13; D gene: TRBD1; J gene: TRBJ1-5; CDR3 DNA: TGTGCCTGGAGTGAAGGGACAGGTCAGCCCCAGCATTTT; CDR3 protein: CAWSEGTGQPQHF
clone size: .; V gene: TRBV10-3; CDR3 length: 14; D gene: TRBD1; J gene: TRBJ1-3; CDR3 DNA: TGTGCCAATCGGGACAGTCCCTCTGGAAACACCATATATTTT; CDR3 protein: CANRDSPSGNTIYF
clone size: .; V gene: TRBV5-5; CDR3 length: 15; D gene: .; J gene: TRBJ2-3; CDR3 DNA: TGTGCCAGCAGCTCAAGCCTGCGGAACACAGATACGCAGTATTTT; CDR3 protein: CASSSSLRNTDTQYF
clone size: .; V gene: TRBV28; CDR3 length: 15; D gene: TRBD2; J gene: TRBJ2-3; CDR3 DNA: TGTGCCAGCAGTAACCCTAGCGGGGGGCCGGGTACGCAGTATTTT; CDR3 protein: CASSNPSGGPGTQYF
clone size: .; V gene: TRBV5-4; CDR3 length: 15; D gene: .; J gene: TRBJ1-2; CDR3 DNA: TGTGCCAGCAGCGATCCTAAGGTTGGGAGCTATGGCTACACCTTC; CDR3 protein: CASSDPKVGSYGYTF
clone size: .; V gene: TRBV5-1; CDR3 length: 14; D gene: .; J gene: TRBJ1-2; CDR3 DNA: TGCGCCAGCAGCTTGGCCCCGGGGGAGTATGGCTACACCTTC; CDR3 protein: CASSLAPGEYGYTF
clone size: .; V gene: TRBV28; CDR3 length: 12; D gene: .; J gene: TRBJ1-6; CDR3 DNA: TGTGCCAGCAGTTTAGGGGGAGGGCCCCTCCACTTT; CDR3 protein: CASSLGGGPLHF
clone size: .; V gene: TRBV7-9; CDR3 length: 15; D gene: TRBD2; J gene: TRBJ2-1; CDR3 DNA: TGTGCCAGCAGCTTAAGCGGGACTAGCGGCAATGAGCAGTTCTTC; CDR3 protein: CASSLSGTSGNEQFF
clone size: .; V gene: TRBV15; CDR3 length: 15; D gene: .; J gene: TRBJ1-2; CDR3 DNA: TGTGCCACCAGTCCGGGTGGGGGGGTCAACTATGGCTACACCTTC; CDR3 protein: CATSPGGGVNYGYTF
clone size: .; V gene: TRBV19; CDR3 length: 15; D gene: .; J gene: TRBJ1-3; CDR3 DNA: TGTGCCAGTAGCCCACAGGCCCGCTCTGGAAACACCATATATTTT; CDR3 protein: CASSPQARSGNTIYF
clone size: .; V gene: TRBV18; CDR3 length: 20; D gene: .; J gene: TRBJ1-3; CDR3 DNA: TGTGCCAGCTCACCACCGATAATCAAGAGGAGGGGCCTCTCTGGAAACACCATATATTTT; CDR3 protein: CASSPPIIKRRGLSGNTIYF
clone size: .; V gene: TRBV27; CDR3 length: 16; D gene: TRBD1; J gene: TRBJ1-2; CDR3 DNA: TGTGCCAGCAGTCTCCGAGGACAGGGGGCTTACTATGGCTACACCTTC; CDR3 protein: CASSLRGQGAYYGYTF
clone size: .; V gene: TRBV28; CDR3 length: 15; D gene: TRBD1; J gene: TRBJ2-7; CDR3 DNA: TGTGCCAGCAGTTACCGGGACAGGGTCACCTACGAGCAGTACTTC; CDR3 protein: CASSYRDRVTYEQYF
clone size: .; V gene: TRBV5-1; CDR3 length: 19; D gene: TRBD1; J gene: TRBJ2-7; CDR3 DNA: TGCGCCAGCAGCCACACCCAAGGGACAGGGGGAAATGTAGTGGGCGAGCAGTACTTC; CDR3 protein: CASSHTQGTGGNVVGEQYF
clone size: .; V gene: TRBV7-6; CDR3 length: 16; D gene: TRBD1; J gene: TRBJ2-1; CDR3 DNA: TGTGCCAGCAGCCCTTGGGGACAGGGGGCGGGAAATGAGCAGTTCTTC; CDR3 protein: CASSPWGQGAGNEQFF
clone size: .; V gene: TRBV6-1; CDR3 length: 13; D gene: .; J gene: TRBJ1-5; CDR3 DNA: TGTGCCAGCAGTGAAAGGGGACTTTTGCCCCAGCATTTT; CDR3 protein: CASSERGLLPQHF
clone size: .; V gene: TRBV5-1; CDR3 length: 16; D gene: TRBD2; J gene: TRBJ2-3; CDR3 DNA: TGCGCCAGCAGCTTGGCCTTCCGGGGGGGCTTGGATACGCAGTATTTT; CDR3 protein: CASSLAFRGGLDTQYF
clone size: .; V gene: TRBV5-4; CDR3 length: 15; D gene: .; J gene: TRBJ2-3; CDR3 DNA: TGTGCCAGCAGCCTAGGCCTCTCCATTGGAGATACGCAGTATTTT; CDR3 protein: CASSLGLSIGDTQYF
clone size: few; V gene: TRBV5-1; CDR3 length: 14; D gene: .; J gene: TRBJ2-1; CDR3 DNA: TGCGCCAGCAGCTCTGGACAGTCCTACAATGAGCAGTTCTTC; CDR3 protein: CASSSGQSYNEQFF
clone size: .; V gene: TRBV5-1; CDR3 length: 13; D gene: .; J gene: TRBJ2-5; CDR3 DNA: TGCGCCAGCAGCTTGGGATCCGGGGAGACCCAGTACTTC; CDR3 protein: CASSLGSGETQYF
clone size: once; V gene: TRBV5-1; CDR3 length: 15; D gene: .; J gene: TRBJ2-5; CDR3 DNA: TGCGCCAGCAGCTTGGCCGGACAGAGCCAAGAGACCCAGTACTTC; CDR3 protein: CASSLAGQSQETQYF